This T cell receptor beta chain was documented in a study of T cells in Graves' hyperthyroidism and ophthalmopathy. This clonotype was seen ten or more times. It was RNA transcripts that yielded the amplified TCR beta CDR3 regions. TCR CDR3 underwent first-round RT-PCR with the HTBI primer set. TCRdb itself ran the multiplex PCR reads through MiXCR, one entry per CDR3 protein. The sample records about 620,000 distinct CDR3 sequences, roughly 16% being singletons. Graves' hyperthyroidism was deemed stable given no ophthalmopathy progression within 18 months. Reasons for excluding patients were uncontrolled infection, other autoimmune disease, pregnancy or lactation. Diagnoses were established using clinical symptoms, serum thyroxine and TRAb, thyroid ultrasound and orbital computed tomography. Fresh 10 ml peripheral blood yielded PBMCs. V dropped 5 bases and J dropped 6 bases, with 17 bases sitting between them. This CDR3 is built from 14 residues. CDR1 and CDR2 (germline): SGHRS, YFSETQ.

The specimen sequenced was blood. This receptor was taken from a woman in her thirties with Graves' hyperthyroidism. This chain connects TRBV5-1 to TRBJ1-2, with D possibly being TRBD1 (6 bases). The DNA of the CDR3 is TGCGCCAGCAGTTCCAGCGGGGGCGAGGATGGCTACACCTTC. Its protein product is CASSSSGGEDGYTF.